These T cell receptor beta chains were read from a single sample in a study of CXCR3-negative and CXCR3-positive naive CD8 T cells. TCRdb re-called the 5' RACE reads and shows each CDR3 protein once, DNA omitted. The ten most abundant clones cover nearly 0.5% of a sample with 150,000 to 160,000 distinct CDR3 sequences. The sample was naive CXCR3+ CD8+ T cells from blood. The receptors shown here come from a human donor in good health. Some clones in this sample may be carry-over from other donors' samples. The CDR3 runs from the conserved cysteine through the conserved F or W.

cdr3_aa j_call v_call
CASSVATGLAGSVDNEQFF TRBJ2-1 TRBV9
CASSTRTSAYDEQFF TRBJ2-1 TRBV7-8
CATSDSPNRGPGANVLTF TRBJ2-6 TRBV24-1
CASSLRLAEETQYF TRBJ2-5 TRBV28
CASQQGYNEKLFF TRBJ1-4 TRBV12-3/TRBV12-4
CASSAGGMESPLHF TRBJ1-6 TRBV9
CASSPSPTLNTEAFF TRBJ1-1 TRBV18
CASRQRPTGGTGELFF TRBJ2-2 TRBV7-9
CASSSPRRIDYGYTF TRBJ1-2 TRBV7-2
CASTSLEGGAHYEQYF TRBJ2-7 TRBV28
CASSLPLAGVDEQYF TRBJ2-7 TRBV5-6
CASSSLAGADEQFF TRBJ2-1 TRBV7-9
CASSQGLDTQYF TRBJ2-3 TRBV4-1
CASLQGRLSGNTIYF TRBJ1-3 TRBV7-9
CASSQAGGSNEQFF TRBJ2-1 TRBV4-1
CSVEDNTSPGHSYEQYF TRBJ2-7 TRBV29-1
CATSRDASSYNEQFF TRBJ2-1 TRBV15
CASSLPSDTMSNEAFF TRBJ1-1 TRBV28
CASSSDREWLAGTTDTQYF TRBJ2-3 TRBV7-9
CASSTDVNTEAFF TRBJ1-1 TRBV13
CASSLGVLAGRDEQFF TRBJ2-1 TRBV5-5
CASSVTGGYEQFF TRBJ2-1 TRBV5-1
CASSARGGTYNEQFF TRBJ2-1 TRBV9
CSAPLNRDSSYEQYF TRBJ2-7 TRBV20-1
CASSPGGTSTDTQYF TRBJ2-3 TRBV5-4
CAWSVGATYEQYF TRBJ2-7 TRBV30
CASSPQPLAGFTDTQYF TRBJ2-3 TRBV4-1
CASSFSGVGTGGSEQYF TRBJ2-7 TRBV28
CSGTGLDTEAFF TRBJ1-1 TRBV29-1
CASSESTREVYVTDTQYF TRBJ2-3 TRBV7-2
CSARDLGGGAYEQYF TRBJ2-7 TRBV20-1
CASSDGASGGLLPTDTQYF TRBJ2-3 TRBV2
CASSLFFGQGFNYGYTF TRBJ1-2 TRBV28
CASSSGLEQETQYF TRBJ2-5 TRBV5-1
CASSKGQSTHYEQYF TRBJ2-7 TRBV7-7
CASSFGTSGNTGELFF TRBJ2-2 TRBV7-9
CSVDRGDTGELFF TRBJ2-2 TRBV29-1